This T cell receptor beta chain comes out of a study of identifying expanded T cells in peripheral blood. Points from the study as a whole: Differentially abundant clones: about 1.2 between replicates, 16.4 at around 15 days, over 18 at four. Variance in clone template counts between roughly 2-week samples significantly increased with total template count across all healthy donors.

On this clone itself: The antigen is undetermined.

Profiling relied on immunoSEQ multiplex PCR, and the TCRdb table lists in-frame clones only, not all of them. This sample carries tens of thousands of clones, approximately 85% of them seen once, and the ten largest clones take 4.5%. Healthy donors had no documented immune events, such as infections, while sampled. V trimming: 4 bases; J trimming: 3 bases; junction bases outside the gene matches: 3. Germline V CDR1 and CDR2: SGHTA, FQGNSA. The CDR3 contains 14 residues. J is TRBJ2-1 and V is TRBV7-2, with 7 bases lining up with TRBD1. This sequence originates from a person aged 18 to 69 in good health. What was sequenced was blood. The CDR3 coding sequence is TGTGCCAGCAGCTACCGGGACAGCTACAATGAGCAGTTCTTC. This gives the protein CASSYRDSYNEQFF.